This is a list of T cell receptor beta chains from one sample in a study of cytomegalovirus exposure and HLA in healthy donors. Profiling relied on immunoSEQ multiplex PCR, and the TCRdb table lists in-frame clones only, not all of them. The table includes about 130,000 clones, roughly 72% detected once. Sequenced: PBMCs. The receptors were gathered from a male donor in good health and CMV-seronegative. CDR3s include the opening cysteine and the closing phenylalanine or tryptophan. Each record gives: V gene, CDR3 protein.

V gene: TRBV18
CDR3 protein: CASSPGTGSTDTQYF

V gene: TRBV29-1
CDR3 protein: CSAPGQSAPGELFF

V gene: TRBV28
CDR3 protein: CASSYTGKNTGELFF

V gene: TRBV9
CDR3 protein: CASSVDWNTEAFF

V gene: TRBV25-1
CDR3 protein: CASSEYRQGLDTEAFF

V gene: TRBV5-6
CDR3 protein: CASSKGHPESSYNSPLHF

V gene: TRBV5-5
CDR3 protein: CASSPGQGQSGYTF

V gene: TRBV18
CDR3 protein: CASSPDRTNEKLFF

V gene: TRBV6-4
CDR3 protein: CASSVSGGETDTQYF

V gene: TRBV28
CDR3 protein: CLTGQLNTEAFF

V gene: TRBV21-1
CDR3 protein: CASSKRVNVAQGPYYEQYF

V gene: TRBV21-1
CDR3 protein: CASSKVQRGGQYEQYF

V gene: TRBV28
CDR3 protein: CASSLEARYMNTEAFF